The present entry profiles one T cell receptor (beta chain) with its context. Authors' methods: Amplifying reference gene primers gave estimates of nucleated cell counts. The table came from immunoSEQ multiplex PCR; TCRdb's copy has only in-frame clones and leaves some out. V, J and clone size reflect that table, while D and trimming were determined from the DNA. In the table there are approximately 300,000 clones, just under 90% of which are singletons. Germline V lookup: CDR1 SGHNT, CDR2 YENEEA. Deletions cut 4 bases from V and 11 bases from J, with 9 bases between. The CDR3 sequence is 11 residues long. The data were obtained in a study of blood T cell repertoires in COVID-19. In the study overall: Samples representing acute and convalescent COVID-19 were sourced from the United States, Italy and Spain. The analysed material was cDNA or gDNA that came from T cells, B-cell-depleted T cells, or PBMCs.

Patients in Seattle were enrolled during active infection, then followed longitudinally. The chain joins TRBV11-3 to TRBJ2-1, with D possibly being TRBD2 (6 bases). This TCR came from a woman between 50 and 59 years old with COVID-19, enrolled during active disease. Sequencing was done on a sample of peripheral blood. The DNA of the CDR3 is TGTGCCAGCAGCTCGGAGGGCAAGCAGTTCTTC. Protein: CASSSEGKQFF.